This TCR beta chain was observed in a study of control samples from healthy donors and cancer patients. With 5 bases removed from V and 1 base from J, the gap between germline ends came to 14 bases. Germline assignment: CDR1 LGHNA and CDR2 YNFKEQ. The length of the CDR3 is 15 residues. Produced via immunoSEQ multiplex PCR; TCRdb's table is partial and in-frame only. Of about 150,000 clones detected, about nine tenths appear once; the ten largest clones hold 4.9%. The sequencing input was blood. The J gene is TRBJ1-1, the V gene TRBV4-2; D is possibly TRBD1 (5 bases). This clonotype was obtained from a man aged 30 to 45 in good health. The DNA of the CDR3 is TGTGCCAGCAGCAAAGCCGGGGCGGGGAACACTGAAGCTTTCTTT. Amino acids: CASSKAGAGNTEAFF.